The 27 T cell receptor beta chains reported below all come from one sample, sequenced in a study of shared clonotypes between healthy human individuals. Repertoires were generated with immunoSEQ multiplex PCR, while TCRdb's copy carries only in-frame clones and drops some. The table lists about 1.4 million clones, roughly 96% of them singletons. Sequencing was done on a sample of naive CD4+ T cells sorted from blood. Subset specified: CD45RA+ positively selected. All receptors derive from a man younger than 45 in good health.

The chain joins TRBV18 to TRBJ1-4; D is undetermined. V lost 0 bases, J lost 0 bases, and 11 bases lay in between. The CDR3 sequence is 17 residues long. CDR1 is KGHSH and CDR2 is LQKENI in the germline V gene. DNA for the CDR3: TGTGCCAGCTCACCACCGCGTAGCGGATCAACTAATGAAAAACTGTTTTTT. Translation: CASSPPRSGSTNEKLFF.

The genes are TRBV7-3 and TRBJ2-3, with 7 bases matching TRBD2. In germline, CDR1 is SGHTA, CDR2 FQGTGA. V gave up 1 base and J gave up 7 bases; unmatched junction bases: 8. CDR3 length: 15 amino acids. The CDR3, as DNA: TGTGCCAGCAGCTTAAAAGGAACTAGCGAGTATACGCAGTATTTT. Its translation: CASSLKGTSEYTQYF.

This chain links TRBV29-1 with TRBJ1-1; weak D call: TRBD1 (5 bases). The CDR3 spans 13 residues. Germline V lookup: CDR1 SQVTM, CDR2 ANQGSEA. V was trimmed by 5 bases and J by 4 bases, leaving 14 bases between them. The CDR3 here is CSVLDRYRTEAFF. DNA for the CDR3: TGCAGCGTTCTAGACAGATACCGCACTGAAGCTTTCTTT.

In its sample, this clone was seen once. The chain carries TRBV6-5 and TRBJ2-1; 8 bases map to TRBD1. CDR1 and CDR2 from the germline V gene are MNHEY and SVGAGI. Trimming removed 2 bases from V and 3 bases from J; junction bases left unmatched: 6. The CDR3 spans 16 residues. The DNA for the CDR3 is TGTGCCAGCAGTTACACGGACAGGGTCGACTACAATGAGCAGTTCTTC. Translated, it gives CASSYTDRVDYNEQFF.

V and J are TRBV7-2 and TRBJ1-1, with a tentative D call TRBD1 (6 bases). This CDR3 spans 15 amino acids. Germline loops: CDR1 SGHTA, CDR2 FQGNSA. Trimming stripped 6 bases from V and 1 base from J, with 15 bases between. The CDR3 loop reads CASRQPGHWNTEAFF. The CDR3 region has the DNA TGTGCCAGCAGACAACCGGGACACTGGAACACTGAAGCTTTCTTT.

The gene calls are TRBV23-1 and TRBJ2-7, with a possible D match to TRBD2 (6 bases). TRBV23-1 qualifies as an ORF whose function is uncertain. V gave up 9 bases and J gave up 2 bases, with 14 bases separating them. The CDR3 sequence is 13 residues long. The CDR3 here is CARDGSGPYEQYF. CDR3 bases: TGCGCCAGGGACGGGAGTGGACCCTACGAGCAGTACTTC.

The chain carries TRBV9 and TRBJ2-7, with D unclear. Trimming removed 0 bases at V and 3 bases at J, with 10 bases between. The CDR3 covers 14 residues. From germline, CDR1 is SGDLS and CDR2 YYNGEE. The CDR3 DNA reads TGTGCCAGCAGCGTAGATGTTGCAAACTACGAGCAGTACTTC. It is translated as CASSVDVANYEQYF.

V usage is TRBV6-5 and J usage is TRBJ1-1; weak D call: TRBD1 (5 bases). This CDR3 region has 13 residues. Trimming took 2 bases from V and 4 from J, leaving 8 bases between them. In germline, CDR1 is MNHEY, CDR2 SVGAGI. Written as DNA, the CDR3 is TGTGCCAGCAGTTACGTTGGGACCACTGAAGCTTTCTTT. Translated, it gives CASSYVGTTEAFF.

CDR3 nucleotide sequence: TGTGCCAGTCAAGGCGCCAGCGGGGGGGCCACAGATACGCAGTATTTT. Its protein product is CASQGASGGATDTQYF. V gene TRBV28 combines with J gene TRBJ2-3; 10 bases align to TRBD2. Trimming took 9 bases from V and 2 from J; bases not matched to a gene: 11. The CDR3 contains 16 residues. Germline V gene lookup returns CDR1 MDHEN and CDR2 SYDVKM. Full variable domain (outside the CDR3, taken from reference TRBV28 and TRBJ2-3): DVKVTQSSRYLVKRTGEKVFLECVQDMDHENMFWYRQDPGLGLRLIYFSYDVKMKEKGDIPEGYSVSREKKERFSLILESASTNQTSMYLCASQGASGGATDTQYFGPGTRLTVL.

The J gene is TRBJ1-1, the V gene TRBV11-3; 8 nucleotides align to TRBD1. The CDR3 is made up of 14 amino acids. Germline-derived CDR1 and CDR2 are SGHNT and YENEEA. Trimming at V came to 5 bases and at J to 5 bases, leaving 7 bases not matched to a gene. For the CDR3, the DNA is TGTGCCAGCAGCAGAGGACAGGGTACGACTGAAGCTTTCTTT. This sequence encodes CASSRGQGTTEAFF.

This clone was observed a single time. V and J are TRBV18 and TRBJ2-5, with D perhaps TRBD1 (5 bases). The CDR3 has 13 residues. The V end lost 2 bases, the J end lost 5 bases, and 9 bases lay between the germline ends. Germline values: CDR1 KGHSH, CDR2 LQKENI. The CDR3 sequence: CASSPSGIETQYF. The DNA for the CDR3 is TGTGCCAGCTCACCATCAGGGATCGAGACCCAGTACTTC.

The chain joins TRBV7-9 to TRBJ2-3; D is possibly TRBD2 (5 bases). The germline CDR1 and CDR2 sequences are SEHNR and FQNEAQ (reference sequence). Trimming left V 5 bases short and J 1 base short, with 13 bases between. CDR3 size: 15 residues. CDR3 bases: TGTGCCAGCAGCCTCTACGAGGGCGGCACAGATACGCAGTATTTT. Its protein product is CASSLYEGGTDTQYF.

This chain uses TRBV15 with TRBJ1-3; D not certain. This CDR3 is built from 15 residues. Looked up from germline, CDR1 is LNHNV and CDR2 is YYDKDF (reference sequence). Trimming took off 7 bases at V and 0 bases at J, with 13 bases between the two ends. The chain's CDR3 is CATTLASDSGNTIYF. CDR3 nucleotide sequence: TGTGCCACCACCCTGGCCAGTGACTCTGGAAACACCATATATTTT.

The CDR3 sequence: CASSLFVGGGTDTQYF. The CDR3 nucleotides are TGTGCCAGCAGTTTATTTGTGGGAGGAGGTACAGATACGCAGTATTTT. The chain carries TRBV27 and TRBJ2-3; tentative D call: TRBD2 (6 bases). Germline CDR1 MNHEY, CDR2 SMNVEV (reference sequence). With 1 base removed from V and 3 bases from J, the gap between germline ends came to 14 bases. CDR3 size: 16 residues.

This clone has just one count. The chain combines TRBV6-6 with TRBJ2-3; D could derive from TRBD1 or TRBD2 (5 bases each). Germline CDR1 reads MNHNY; CDR2 reads SVGAGI (reference sequence). The CDR3 is 13 residues long. V lost 4 bases and J lost 0, with 5 bases in between. CDR3 loop: CASSWDSTDTQYF. DNA for the CDR3: TGTGCCAGCAGTTGGGACAGCACAGATACGCAGTATTTT.

The chain recombines TRBV4-1 with TRBJ2-2, with a weak D call TRBD2 (5 bases). CDR3 size: 15 residues. Trimming left V 5 bases short and J 4 bases short, with 14 bases between. Germline V gene sequence: CDR1 MGHRA, CDR2 YSYEKL. CDR3 bases: TGCGCCAGCAGCGAACTAGTAGTCAGCACCGGGGAGCTGTTTTTT. It codes for CASSELVVSTGELFF.

The rearrangement uses TRBV11-1 and TRBJ2-7, with D perhaps matching TRBD1 (6 bases). The CDR3 runs to 19 residues. Germline V CDR1 and CDR2: SGHAT, FQDESV (reference sequence). Between the trimmed V and J ends, which lost 1 base and 0 bases, there was a span of 22 bases. CDR3 sequence (DNA): TGTGCCAGCAGCTTAGGCTCTGGGGGCAGGGTGACAACCTCCTACGAGCAGTACTTC. Its protein product is CASSLGSGGRVTTSYEQYF.

With regard to this clone: Germline and junction disagree at one end, which may indicate a read error. The J gene is TRBJ1-5, the V gene TRBV6-6, with 7 nucleotides matching TRBD1. Germline values: CDR1 MNHNY, CDR2 SVGAGI (reference sequence). The CDR3 is 16 residues long. The CDR3 spells CASIYRGGNTNQPQHF. CDR3 nucleotides: TGTGCCAGCATTTACAGGGGAGGCAATACTAATCAGCCCCAGCATTTT.

There are a few counts of this clone. V and J are TRBV5-1 and TRBJ1-2, with D perhaps matching TRBD1 (5 bases). V gave up 0 bases and J gave up 5 bases, with 17 bases separating them. This CDR3 comprises 16 residues. Germline V gene lookup returns CDR1 SGHRS and CDR2 YFSETQ. The chain's CDR3 is CASSLAEGRGGYGYTF. The CDR3 nucleotides are TGCGCCAGCAGCTTGGCCGAGGGGCGCGGGGGATATGGCTACACCTTC.

V gene TRBV29-1 combines with J gene TRBJ2-7; 7 bases are shared with TRBD2. The V gene end was trimmed by 2 bases and the J gene end by 4 bases; junction bases not matched to a gene: 17. Germline CDR1 reads SQVTM; CDR2 reads ANQGSEA. There are 17 residues in the CDR3. This chain's CDR3 is CSVEKEKRREFSYEQYF. The DNA for the CDR3 is TGCAGCGTTGAAAAGGAGAAGAGGCGGGAGTTCTCTTACGAGCAGTACTTC.

V usage is TRBV7-2 and J usage is TRBJ1-3, with D possibly TRBD1 on 5 matching bases. Per germline, CDR1 SGHTA and CDR2 FQGNSA. With 0 bases removed from V and 0 bases from J, the gap between germline ends came to 9 bases. This CDR3 is 16 amino acids long. The CDR3, as DNA: TGTGCCAGCAGCTTAGCTCTACAGGCCTCTGGAAACACCATATATTTT. Its protein product is CASSLALQASGNTIYF.

The chain has TRBV9 and TRBJ2-3; a weak D match, TRBD1 (6 bases). V dropped 3 bases and J dropped 1 base, with 21 bases sitting between them. Germline V gene sequence: CDR1 SGDLS, CDR2 YYNGEE. The CDR3 contains 18 residues. CDR3 bases: TGTGCCAGCAGCGCCCGACAGGTACGGGATCAAGGCACAGATACGCAGTATTTT. Its protein product is CASSARQVRDQGTDTQYF.

The J gene is TRBJ1-4, the V gene TRBV9; D is unresolved. The germline V gene has CDR1 SGDLS and CDR2 YYNGEE. V lost 3 bases and J 6 bases, leaving 18 bases between the germline ends. The CDR3 covers 16 residues. Written as DNA, the CDR3 is TGTGCCAGCAGCGCAGCCCTTAAGTGGGCGGATGAAAAACTGTTTTTT. Translation gives CASSAALKWADEKLFF.

The chain couples TRBV5-1 to TRBJ2-2; TRBD1 aligns across 9 bases. Germline CDR1 reads SGHRS; CDR2 reads YFSETQ. The junction had 7 bases not matched to a gene; V was cut back by 4 bases and J by 6 bases. This CDR3 is built from 15 residues. The CDR3 DNA reads TGCGCCAGCAGCACGGGACAGGGAATATCCGGGGAGCTGTTTTTT. It encodes CASSTGQGISGELFF.

The chain combines TRBV6-1 with TRBJ2-7, with D possibly called TRBD1 or TRBD2 (5 bases each). This CDR3 is 14 amino acids long. V was cut by 6 bases and J by 3 bases, with 15 bases left in between. Germline CDR1 reads MNHNS; CDR2 reads SASEGT. CDR3 residues: CASRYTGTSYEQYF. DNA for the CDR3: TGTGCCAGCAGGTATACCGGGACCAGCTACGAGCAGTACTTC.

The V gene is TRBV5-1, the J gene TRBJ2-1, with no clear D. The CDR3 is 15 residues long. The V end lost 9 bases, the J end lost 0 bases, and 16 bases lay between the germline ends. Germline V CDR1 and CDR2: SGHRS, YFSETQ. CDR3 nucleotide sequence: TGCGCCACCCAGCCGATGCCAAACTCCTACAATGAGCAGTTCTTC. Its protein is CATQPMPNSYNEQFF. Based on the CDR3 plus reference TRBV5-1 and TRBJ2-1, the full variable domain is KAGVTQTPRYLIKTRGQQVTLSCSPISGHRSVSWYQQTPGQGLQFLFEYFSETQRNKGNFPGRFSGRQFSNSRSEMNVSTLELGDSALYLCATQPMPNSYNEQFFGPGTRLTVL.

The chain combines TRBV7-9 with TRBJ2-3; tentative D call: TRBD1 (6 bases). V lost 3 bases and J lost 5, with 6 bases in between. The length of the CDR3 is 12 residues. Germline V gene lookup returns CDR1 SEHNR and CDR2 FQNEAQ (reference sequence). This chain's CDR3 is CASSFRGDTQYF. The DNA for the CDR3 is TGTGCCAGCAGCTTCAGGGGAGATACGCAGTATTTT. The full variable domain, with the rest looked up from reference TRBV7-9 and TRBJ2-3, is DTGVSQNPRHKITKRGQNVTFRCDPISEHNRLYWYRQTLGQGPEFLTYFQNEAQLEKSRLLSDRFSAERPKGSFSTLEIQRTEQGDSAMYLCASSFRGDTQYFGPGTRLTVL.